This T cell receptor beta chain came from a study of graft-versus-host responses after intestinal transplantation. Germline V lookup: CDR1 SGHRS, CDR2 YFSETQ. The ends were cut back, 4 bases at V and 1 base at J, with 14 bases in the middle. The CDR3 loop spans 15 amino acids. Assay: immunoSEQ multiplex PCR; the TCRdb copy retains only in-frame clones and omits some. The repertoire has around 89,000 clones, 85% to 95% of them found once; the top ten carry about 0.44%. On this clone itself: The target antigen is unknown.

V gene TRBV5-1 combines with J gene TRBJ1-1; a possible D gene is TRBD1 (5 bases). This specimen was unstimulated CD8+ T cells sorted from spleen or lymph node cells, taken before transplant. This clonotype originated in a human donor who was the organ donor for an intestinal transplant. The DNA for the CDR3 is TGCGCCAGCAGCCCAACAGGAGGGGAGAACACTGAAGCTTTCTTT. As protein: CASSPTGGENTEAFF.